These 32 T cell receptor beta chains originate from one sample sequenced in a study of cytotoxic CD8 clonotypes in ibrutinib-treated CLL. Clones were read by immunoSEQ multiplex PCR, and TCRdb kept only the in-frame ones, dropping some. The sample consists of around 150,000 clones, more than 70% of them appearing once. Material: PBMCs, obtained at disease progression, from a patient treated with ibrutinib. The receptors originated from a human donor with chronic lymphocytic leukemia.

This chain uses TRBV6-5 with TRBJ2-1, with D unclear. Germline loops: CDR1 MNHEY, CDR2 SVGAGI. V shed 4 bases and J shed 10 bases, with 11 bases lying between them. This CDR3 has 12 residues. The CDR3 DNA is TGTGCCAGCAGTTCCAATCTCAGAGAGCAGTTCTTC. Its protein is CASSSNLREQFF.

The V gene is TRBV27, the J gene TRBJ2-7; no clear D. Per germline, CDR1 MNHEY and CDR2 SMNVEV (reference sequence). This CDR3 is 14 amino acids long. V lost 5 bases, J lost 3 bases, and 14 bases lay in between. The CDR3 DNA is TGTGCCAGCAGTCAAGACTTTAACGACTACGAGCAGTACTTC. It translates to CASSQDFNDYEQYF.

The genes are TRBV2 and TRBJ2-7; 9 bases align to TRBD2. The CDR3 contains 15 residues. Per the germline V gene, CDR1 is SNHLY and CDR2 is FYNNEI. V was clipped by 6 bases and J by 5 bases; unmatched bases: 11. CDR3 amino acids: CASRSAGGPYNEQYF. The DNA of the CDR3 is TGTGCCAGCAGGTCTGCGGGAGGGCCTTACAACGAGCAGTACTTC. Together with reference TRBV2 and TRBJ2-7, the CDR3 gives the full variable domain: EPEVTQTPSHQVTQMGQEVILRCVPISNHLYFYWYRQILGQKVEFLVSFYNNEISEKSEIFDDQFSVERPDGSNFTLKIRSTKLEDSAMYFCASRSAGGPYNEQYFGPGTRLTVT.

The J gene is TRBJ2-6, the V gene TRBV7-6; D gene uncertain. CDR1 and CDR2 from the germline V gene are SGHVS and FNYEAQ. V gave up 1 base and J gave up 0 bases, with 13 bases separating them. The CDR3 runs to 18 residues. The CDR3 spells CASSLVVRSSSGANVLTF. Here the CDR3 DNA reads TGTGCCAGCAGCTTAGTCGTTAGGAGCAGCTCTGGGGCCAACGTCCTGACTTTC.

The chain carries TRBV15 and TRBJ2-1; TRBD1 might be the D (6 bases). Trimming shortened V by 0 bases and J by 5 bases, and 8 bases separated the two germline ends. CDR1 and CDR2 (germline): LNHNV, YYDKDF (reference sequence). This CDR3 is built from 14 residues. DNA for the CDR3: TGTGCCACCAGCAGAGACAGGGGTAACAATGAGCAGTTCTTC. Protein: CATSRDRGNNEQFF. The full variable domain, its missing parts supplied by reference TRBV15 and TRBJ2-1, is DAMVIQNPRYQVTQFGKPVTLSCSQTLNHNVMYWYQQKSSQAPKLLFHYYDKDFNNEADTPDNFQSRRPNTSFCFLDIRSPGLGDTAMYLCATSRDRGNNEQFFGPGTRLTVL.

The V gene is TRBV9, the J gene TRBJ1-1; D uncertain. Germline assignment: CDR1 SGDLS and CDR2 YYNGEE. CDR3 length: 13 residues. V gave up 0 bases and J gave up 6 bases, with 9 bases separating them. The CDR3 is CASSVVPTAEAFF. In DNA, the CDR3 is TGTGCCAGCAGCGTAGTGCCGACCGCTGAAGCTTTCTTT.

The rearrangement links TRBV11-3 to TRBJ2-1, with 9 bases identical to TRBD2. The V segment lost 5 bases and the J segment 0 bases; nucleotides outside the gene matches: 2. The CDR3 sequence is 15 residues long. Germline V gives CDR1 SGHNT, CDR2 YENEEA. The CDR3 here is CASSRSGSSYNEQFF. The CDR3 DNA is TGTGCCAGCAGCCGTAGCGGGAGCTCCTACAATGAGCAGTTCTTC.

This sequence joins TRBV30 and TRBJ2-1, with 10 bases matching TRBD2. Trimming cost V 0 bases and J 1 base; bases outside gene matches: 0. Germline lookup yields CDR1 GTSNPN and CDR2 SVGIG (reference sequence). This CDR3 is built from 15 residues. CDR3 bases: TGTGCCTGGAGTGTACTAGCGGGATCCTACAATGAGCAGTTCTTC. Amino acids: CAWSVLAGSYNEQFF.

The chain joins TRBV5-6 to TRBJ2-1; no reliable D call. Per the germline V gene, CDR1 is SGHDT and CDR2 is YYEEEE. Trimming pared 1 base from V and 15 bases from J, leaving 14 bases between. This CDR3 region has 12 residues. The CDR3 nucleotides read TGTGCCAGCAGCTTGTTTGACTCTGTTCGGTTCTTC. Protein: CASSLFDSVRFF. The variable domain in full, with the rest retrieved from reference TRBV5-6 and TRBJ2-1, is DAGVTQSPTHLIKTRGQQVTLRCSPKSGHDTVSWYQQALGQGPQFIFQYYEEEERQRGNFPDRFSGHQFPNYSSELNVNALLLGDSALYLCASSLFDSVRFFGPGTRLTVL.

The V gene is TRBV9, the J gene TRBJ1-4, with D unresolved. The CDR3 length is 14 residues. CDR1 and CDR2 (germline): SGDLS, YYNGEE. Trimming cost V 6 bases and J 6 bases, with 15 bases left between them. The CDR3 here is CASTAPGMDEKLFF. CDR3 nucleotide sequence: TGTGCCAGCACCGCTCCCGGGATGGATGAAAAACTGTTTTTT.

The rearrangement uses TRBV4-3 and TRBJ2-5, with 8 bases lining up with TRBD1. V dropped 1 base and J dropped 5; count of bases not matched to a gene: 9. Germline CDR1 LGHNA, CDR2 YSLEER. The CDR3 totals 16 residues. The CDR3, as DNA: TGCGCCAGCAGCCAAGGTTCGACAGGGGATGGGGAGACCCAGTACTTC. Translated: CASSQGSTGDGETQYF.

The chain couples TRBV9 to TRBJ2-1; TRBD2 agrees at 10 bases. Germline lookup yields CDR1 SGDLS and CDR2 YYNGEE. J lost 3 bases, V lost 3 bases, and 3 bases had no gene match. The CDR3 is made up of 15 amino acids. The CDR3 region has the DNA TGTGCCAGCAGCGCTAGCGGGAGTGGCTACAATGAGCAGTTCTTC. This encodes CASSASGSGYNEQFF. Combining the CDR3 with reference TRBV9 and TRBJ2-1 gives the whole variable domain DSGVTQTPKHLITATGQRVTLRCSPRSGDLSVYWYQQSLDQGLQFLIQYYNGEERAKGNILERFSAQQFPDLHSELNLSSLELGDSALYFCASSASGSGYNEQFFGPGTRLTVL.

The rearrangement uses TRBV6-5 and TRBJ2-5, with 12 bases aligning to TRBD2. After removal of 6 bases from V and 6 bases from J, the junction contained 5 bases not matched to a gene. The CDR3 is 14 residues long. CDR1 MNHEY and CDR2 SVGAGI come from the germline V gene. For the CDR3, the DNA is TGTGCCAGCAGCTCCGGACTAGCGGGGAAGACCCAGTACTTC. Amino acids: CASSSGLAGKTQYF.

The chain employs TRBV9 and TRBJ1-1, with D hard to call. The CDR3 is 14 residues long. The germline V gene has CDR1 SGDLS and CDR2 YYNGEE. V dropped 2 bases and J dropped 4 bases, with 12 bases sitting between them. CDR3 sequence (DNA): TGTGCCAGCAGCGTCGAGGGTAAGGGCACTGAAGCTTTCTTT. Encoded protein: CASSVEGKGTEAFF.

This clone was seen a few times. The junction shows a germline mismatch at one end, possibly a read error. This chain uses TRBV11-3 with TRBJ2-7, with a weak D call TRBD2 (6 bases). The CDR3 totals 14 residues. Germline values: CDR1 SGHNT, CDR2 YENEEA. This CDR3 is CASSPSTSSHEQYF. CDR3 DNA sequence: TGTGCCAGCAGCCCCTCAACTAGCTCCCACGAGCAGTACTTC.

The DNA of the CDR3 is TGTGCCAGCGCCAGGGGGCGCGATGAAAAACTGTTTTTT. The encoded protein is CASARGRDEKLFF. V usage is TRBV27 and J usage is TRBJ1-4; the match to TRBD1 covers 8 bases. The CDR3 is 13 amino acids. Looked up from germline, CDR1 is MNHEY and CDR2 is SMNVEV (reference sequence). V shed 8 bases and J 6 bases; nucleotides not matched to a gene: 5. Complete variable domain (other parts from reference TRBV27 and TRBJ1-4): EAQVTQNPRYLITVTGKKLTVTCSQNMNHEYMSWYRQDPGLGLRQIYYSMNVEVTDKGDVPEGYKVSRKEKRNFPLILESPSPNQTSLYFCASARGRDEKLFFGSGTQLSVL.

V gene TRBV28 combines with J gene TRBJ2-7, with TRBD2 matching over 10 bases. Germline CDR1 and CDR2: MDHEN and SYDVKM. The V and J ends lost 3 bases and 7 bases, in that order; junction bases with no gene match: 12. This CDR3 is built from 16 residues. CDR3 bases: TGTGCCAGCAGTTTTCTAACTAGCGGGGATCTACAGGAGCAGTACTTC. This sequence encodes CASSFLTSGDLQEQYF.

The rearrangement links TRBV7-8 to TRBJ2-5; no firm D call. The length of the CDR3 is 14 residues. Germline V lookup: CDR1 SGHVS, CDR2 FQNEAQ. V was cut by 8 bases and J by 5 bases, with 18 bases left in between. CDR3 DNA: TGTGCCAGCGTTGGGCCCAACAGAGGCGAGACCCAGTACTTC. Protein: CASVGPNRGETQYF.

There are a few counts of this clone. The genes are TRBV7-9 and TRBJ1-1, with D unclear. V gave up 5 bases and J gave up 1 base, with 5 bases separating them. CDR3 length: 12 residues. The germline V gene has CDR1 SEHNR and CDR2 FQNEAQ (reference sequence). The CDR3 here is CASSPTNTEAFF. DNA of the CDR3: TGTGCCAGCAGCCCAACGAACACTGAAGCTTTCTTT.

The chain is built from TRBV6-6 and TRBJ1-5; a weak D match, TRBD1 (5 bases). CDR3 length equals 14 residues. Per the germline V gene, CDR1 is MNHNY and CDR2 is SVGAGI (reference sequence). V lost 5 bases and J 4 bases, leaving 12 bases between the germline ends. Here the CDR3 DNA reads TGTGCCAGCAGTCCGGGACTTTATAATCAGCCCCAGCATTTT. Translation gives CASSPGLYNQPQHF.

The V gene is TRBV6-1, the J gene TRBJ2-5, with 7 nucleotides matching TRBD1. Germline CDR1 MNHNS, CDR2 SASEGT. This CDR3 is 15 amino acids long. Losses at the gene ends were 7 bases for V and 0 bases for J; bases not matched to a gene: 8. The CDR3 DNA reads as TGTGCCAGCACCCGGGGACAGCTTAACCAAGAGACCCAGTACTTC. As protein: CASTRGQLNQETQYF.

This chain uses TRBV5-4 with TRBJ2-5; D is unclear. The V and J ends lost 0 bases and 3 bases respectively, with 3 bases between them. CDR1 is SGHNT, CDR2 YYREEE, per germline (reference sequence). The CDR3 length is 12 residues. Here the CDR3 reads CASSLGKETQYF. CDR3 nucleotides: TGTGCCAGCAGCTTGGGAAAAGAGACCCAGTACTTC.

The genes are TRBV12-5 and TRBJ1-1; no reliable D call. CDR3 length: 14 residues. With 0 bases removed from V and 1 base from J, the gap between germline ends came to 6 bases. The germline CDR1 and CDR2 sequences are LGHNT and FRNRAP. The CDR3 DNA sequence: TGTGCTAGTGGTTTGGTCACGGAGAACACTGAAGCTTTCTTT. This sequence encodes CASGLVTENTEAFF.

This chain joins TRBV11-2 and TRBJ2-7; 8 nucleotides align to TRBD1. V lost 6 bases and J lost 2; bases outside the gene matches: 6. The CDR3 is made up of 14 amino acids. Germline values: CDR1 SGHAT, CDR2 FQNNGV. The CDR3 protein is CASRAGTGAYEQYF. DNA for the CDR3: TGTGCCAGCAGAGCCGGGACAGGAGCCTACGAGCAGTACTTC. Full variable domain (rest looked up from reference TRBV11-2 and TRBJ2-7): EAGVAQSPRYKIIEKRQSVAFWCNPISGHATLYWYQQILGQGPKLLIQFQNNGVVDDSQLPKDRFSAERLKGVDSTLKIQPAKLEDSAVYLCASRAGTGAYEQYFGPGTRLTVT.

The J gene is TRBJ2-1, the V gene TRBV19, with a possible D match to TRBD1 (6 bases). Trimming removed 4 bases from V and 3 bases from J, with 7 bases in between. The CDR3 is 13 amino acids. Germline-derived CDR1 and CDR2 are LNHDA and SQIVND (reference sequence). In DNA form, the CDR3 reads TGTGCCAGTAGTACGGGACACTACAATGAGCAGTTCTTC. Translating it yields CASSTGHYNEQFF.

The rearrangement uses TRBV5-1 and TRBJ1-4; tentative D call: TRBD1 (5 bases). Trimming took 3 bases from V and 4 from J, leaving 10 bases between them. The germline gives CDR1 SGHRS, CDR2 YFSETQ. The CDR3 extends over 14 amino acids. This CDR3 is CASSSRDLNEKLFF. Here the CDR3 DNA reads TGCGCCAGCAGCTCTCGGGACCTTAATGAAAAACTGTTTTTT.

This clone was seen only once. This chain uses TRBV5-8 with TRBJ2-1; the D is unclear. V lost 4 bases to trimming and J lost 8 bases, with 10 bases between them. CDR3 size: 12 residues. Germline V gene data show CDR1 as SGHTS and CDR2 as YDEGEE. The DNA of the CDR3 is TGTGCCAGCAGCCGTTTGGGCTATGAGCAGTTCTTC. Protein: CASSRLGYEQFF.

The gene calls are TRBV5-1 and TRBJ2-2, with 11 bases matching TRBD2. Germline CDR1 SGHRS, CDR2 YFSETQ. V was pared by 4 bases and J by 4 bases, with 15 bases of the junction left unmatched. The CDR3 runs to 19 residues. CDR3 loop: CASSMSVYGSGRATGELFF. The CDR3 bases are TGCGCCAGCAGCATGAGCGTCTACGGTAGCGGGAGGGCCACCGGGGAGCTGTTTTTT.

The chain employs TRBV29-1 and TRBJ2-1; 7 bases match TRBD2. The CDR3 loop spans 15 amino acids. V was pared by 4 bases and J by 1 base, with 7 bases of the junction left unmatched. Germline V gene sequence: CDR1 SQVTM, CDR2 ANQGSEA. CDR3 nucleotides: TGCAGCGTTGTGCGGGAGTTTGGTTCCTACAATGAGCAGTTCTTC. Its protein product is CSVVREFGSYNEQFF.

This chain joins TRBV4-1 and TRBJ1-5; no firm D call. The germline V and J ends were trimmed by 0 bases and 0 bases, with 12 bases remaining between them. This CDR3 has 17 residues. Germline CDR1 and CDR2: MGHRA and YSYEKL. The CDR3 nucleotides read TGCGCCAGCAGCCAAGAGGTCCAAGATTATAGCAATCAGCCCCAGCATTTT. Encoded protein: CASSQEVQDYSNQPQHF.

This clone occurred once. The gene calls are TRBV10-3 and TRBJ2-7; tentatively, D is TRBD1 (7 bases). V gave up 0 bases and J gave up 2 bases, with 11 bases separating them. The CDR3 is made up of 15 amino acids. Germline CDR1 and CDR2: ENHRY and SYGVKD. In DNA, the CDR3 is TGTGCCATCAGTGAGTCGGCAGGGGGGCCCTACGAGCAGTACTTC. Its translation: CAISESAGGPYEQYF.

This chain uses TRBV5-1 with TRBJ2-1, with TRBD2 matching 8 bases. V dropped 3 bases and J dropped 7; count of bases not matched to a gene: 9. The CDR3 is 15 amino acids. Germline CDR1 reads SGHRS; CDR2 reads YFSETQ. This CDR3 is CASSSSGSSNNEQFF. CDR3 coding DNA: TGCGCCAGCAGCTCAAGCGGGAGCTCGAATAATGAGCAGTTCTTC. Complete variable domain (other parts from reference TRBV5-1 and TRBJ2-1): KAGVTQTPRYLIKTRGQQVTLSCSPISGHRSVSWYQQTPGQGLQFLFEYFSETQRNKGNFPGRFSGRQFSNSRSEMNVSTLELGDSALYLCASSSSGSSNNEQFFGPGTRLTVL.